The T cell receptor (beta chain) described here comes from a study of cytomegalovirus exposure and HLA in healthy donors. The J segment lost 1 base and the V segment lost 5 bases, leaving 2 bases of the junction unmatched. The CDR3 runs 16 residues. Germline assignment: CDR1 SGHTA and CDR2 FQGNSA. Primers included in the PCR were 60 Vbeta and 13 Jbeta primers. The data were produced by immunoSEQ multiplex PCR, yet TCRdb's version contains in-frame clones alone and is incomplete. The sample has some 200,000 clones, 65% to 85% seen once. The sequence was collected from a man aged 45 to 65 in good health and CMV-seronegative. The V gene is TRBV7-2, the J gene TRBJ2-3; 14 positions match TRBD2. Source material: PBMCs. CDR3 DNA: TGTGCCAGCAGCCGGGGACTAGCGGGGGGCACAGATACGCAGTATTTT. It is translated as CASSRGLAGGTDTQYF.